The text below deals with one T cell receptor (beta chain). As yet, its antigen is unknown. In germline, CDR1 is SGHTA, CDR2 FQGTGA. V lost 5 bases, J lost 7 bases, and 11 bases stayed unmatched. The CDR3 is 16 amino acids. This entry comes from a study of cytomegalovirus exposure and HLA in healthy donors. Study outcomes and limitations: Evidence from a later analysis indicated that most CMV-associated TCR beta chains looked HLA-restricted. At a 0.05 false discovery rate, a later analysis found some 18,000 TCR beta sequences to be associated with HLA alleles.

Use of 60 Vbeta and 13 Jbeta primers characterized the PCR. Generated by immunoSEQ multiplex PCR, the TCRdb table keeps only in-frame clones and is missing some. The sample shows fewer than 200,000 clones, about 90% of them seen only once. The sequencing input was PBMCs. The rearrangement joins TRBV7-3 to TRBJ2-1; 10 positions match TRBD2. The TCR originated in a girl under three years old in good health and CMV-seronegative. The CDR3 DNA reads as TGTGCCAGCAGCCGCGGGGGGACTAGCGCTAGAAATGAGCAGTTCTTC. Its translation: CASSRGGTSARNEQFF.